Listed below are T cell receptor beta chains from one sample, sequenced in a study of beta chain features in type 1 diabetes. Libraries were prepared by immunoSEQ multiplex PCR; TCRdb keeps only in-frame clonotypes and omits some of them. The sample carries about 350,000 clones, roughly a fifth recorded once. Source material: naive CD4+ T cells from blood. Source of these receptors: a woman aged 18-29 years in good health. The CDR3 runs from the conserved cysteine through the conserved F or W. Fields, in order: V gene, J gene, clone size, D gene, CDR3 DNA, CDR3 protein. The D gene is left open where the match is weak. Size is stated for part of the rows, as once, few or many counts, or as a class when the clone is expanded.

>TRBV5-6|TRBJ2-4|.|.
TGTGCCAGCAGCTTGCCTGGGCAGTATAGCATTCAGTACTTC
CASSLPGQYSIQYF
>TRBV7-9|TRBJ2-5|.|TRBD1
TGTGCCAGCAGCTCCCGGGACAGGGTGATGTCCCAGTACTTC
CASSSRDRVMSQYF
>TRBV2|TRBJ1-2|.|.
TGTGCCAGCAGTGCCAGGGTCGGTGGCTACACCTTC
CASSARVGGYTF
>TRBV5-1|TRBJ2-7|.|.
TGCGCCAGCAGCCGTGGCGGGTCGGGGATCAACGAGCAGTACTTC
CASSRGGSGINEQYF
>TRBV15|TRBJ2-1|.|.
TGTGCCACCAGCAGAGATCCGGGCTCCTACAATGAGCAGTTCTTC
CATSRDPGSYNEQFF
>TRBV11-2|TRBJ2-7|.|TRBD2
TGTGCCAGCAGCTTAGGTATCCTAGCGGGAACTTACGAGCAGTACTTC
CASSLGILAGTYEQYF
>TRBV18|TRBJ2-7|.|.
TGTGCCAGCTCACCATTGGGGGGGCCTAACGGCGAGCAGTACTTC
CASSPLGGPNGEQYF
>TRBV30|TRBJ2-6|once|.
TGTGCCTTACTAAACAGGGTTTCTGGGGCCAACGTCCTGACTTTC
CALLNRVSGANVLTF
>TRBV7-8|TRBJ1-1|few|TRBD1
TGTGCCAGCAGCACATGGACAGGGGGAAACACTGAAGCTTTCTTT
CASSTWTGGNTEAFF
>TRBV7-2|TRBJ2-4|few|.
TGTGCCAGCAGCCTTGGACAGACAAACATTCAGTACTTC
CASSLGQTNIQYF
>TRBV12-5|TRBJ2-5|.|TRBD1
TGTGCTAGTGGCCCGGGACAGGGTGGGACCCAGTACTTC
CASGPGQGGTQYF
>TRBV14|TRBJ2-1|few|.
TGTGCCAGCAGCCAAGCGGTAGCAGCCATCGGTGAGCAGTTCTTC
CASSQAVAAIGEQFF
>TRBV7-9|TRBJ2-5|few|.
TGTGCCAGCAGCTTAGTTGGTCAGATGGAGACCCAGTACTTC
CASSLVGQMETQYF
>TRBV6-6|TRBJ1-4|few|.
TGTGCCAGCAGAAGAGGCAGGGCGGACGAAAAACTGTTTTTT
CASRRGRADEKLFF
>TRBV7-2|TRBJ2-7|few|TRBD2
TGTGCCAGCAGCACCAGACTAGCGGTTGACTACGAGCAGTACTTC
CASSTRLAVDYEQYF
>TRBV11-2|TRBJ1-2|.|.
TGTGCCAGCAGCGCCCTCCTACAGGGCAACTATGGCTACACCTTC
CASSALLQGNYGYTF
>TRBV14|TRBJ2-7|.|.
TGTGCCAGCAGCCAAGCGGGCTACGAGCAGTACTTC
CASSQAGYEQYF
>TRBV2|TRBJ1-6|few|TRBD1
TGTGCCAGCAGGATCACCGGGACAGCCAATTCACCCCTCCACTTT
CASRITGTANSPLHF
>TRBV4-2|TRBJ1-1|few|TRBD1
TGTGCCAGCAGCCAACTCTCGGACAGGGAGGGAACTGAAGCTTTCTTT
CASSQLSDREGTEAFF
>TRBV2|TRBJ2-5|.|TRBD2
TGTGCCATCTCCACCGGGACTAGTAAAGAGACCCAGTACTTC
CAISTGTSKETQYF
>TRBV2|TRBJ2-7|.|.
TGTGCCAGCAGAGGCGGACAGCAATCCTACGAGCAGTACTTC
CASRGGQQSYEQYF
>TRBV30|TRBJ2-7|few|TRBD2
TGTGCCTGGAGGACTAGCGGGAGTTCCTACGAGCAGTACTTC
CAWRTSGSSYEQYF
>TRBV29-1|TRBJ1-2|few|.
TGCAGCGTTGAAAGGGCCCAGGGGCGAGGCTACACCTTC
CSVERAQGRGYTF
>TRBV14|TRBJ2-1|.|.
TGTGCCAGCAGCCACTCTATTCGGGGTCGCAATGAGCAGTTCTTC
CASSHSIRGRNEQFF
>TRBV7-9|TRBJ2-5|.|.
TGTGCCAGCAGCTTGCCTATTGGCAGGCAAGAGACCCAGTACTTC
CASSLPIGRQETQYF
>TRBV5-4|TRBJ1-1|few|TRBD1
TGTGCCAGCAGCCGAACAGGGGTTGCTGAAGCTTTCTTT
CASSRTGVAEAFF